This TCR beta chain was captured in a study of T cell clonotyping in hematopoietic cell transplantation (dated by TCRdb to the early 2020s). With regard to the full study: Pretransplant recipient samples were obtained after cytoreduction. A total of 135 blood samples were collected in the study from roughly 32 consecutive transplant recipients and their related donors. Recruitment of patients was conducted between late 2015 and January 2017, and follow-up was continued until late 2020 or death.

The sample's time point, from its label and the paper: recipient sample about 28 days before transplant, after cytoreduction. Blood samples were obtained from recipients approximately 28 days before transplant and at days 30, 100 and 180 after transplant. Using Nuclei Lysis Solution, genomic DNA was extracted from unfractionated peripheral blood mononuclear cells that were either fresh or cryopreserved. What the authors observed across the whole study: Sample size was limited, and cells were not sorted, so CD4 and CD8 repertoire contributions could not be separated. Broader TCR repertoire diversity after transplant was predicted by Inverse Simpson Index values from donors and from recipients before transplant. Overlap with donor repertoires was found for only a small fraction of recipient repertoires, with over 95% found to appear de novo at the given depth. Recipient TCR diversity fell after transplant, with pathologically expanded clonotypes rising progressively from day 30 to day 180.

CDR1 and CDR2, per the germline V gene (reference sequence), are GTSNPN and SVGIG. Reading from cysteine to phenylalanine, the CDR3 counts 12 amino acids. Only the CDR3 DNA is retained, 36 bases long and in frame from the first base. V and J lose 3 bases and 0 bases, and a span of 5 bases separates them. TCR beta CDR3 regions were amplified from genomic DNA with the immunoSEQ assay, a bias-controlled multiplex PCR using V- and J-specific primers. In a second PCR step, a proprietary barcode and Illumina adapter sequences were attached to the CDR3 amplicons. CDR3 libraries were sequenced on an Illumina MiSeq instrument. The source study handled its data this way. immunoSEQ Analyzer 3.0 was used for export and quality control, with R Bioconductor and Immunarch used for downstream analyses. Only productive rearrangements in the normalized downsampled data set went into calculating the repertoire metrics. Clonotypes larger than 5 templates in the normalized cohort were defined as pathologically expanded. The Inverse Simpson Index served as the measure of repertoire diversity. To capture all clonotypes, the CMV-specificity analyses were run on the non-normalized data set. The table was pulled from immuneACCESS by TCRdb, which kept in-frame rearrangements only. Such tables lose some clones; where checked, under half of the loss comes from unresolved V genes, and the rest has no known cause. V, J and clone size were drawn from that table, and D and trimming were deduced from the DNA. Within this sample are tens of thousands of clones, with less than 96% of them counted one time only. The top ten clones comprise about 1.8% of the sample.

As concerns this clone: It has no known antigen specificity. The input lacks base qualities; no much larger clone sits a single base away. Different DNA sequences within this sample yield the same CDR3.

This sequence was found in a woman aged 50 to 60 with acute myeloid leukemia. Some clones in this sample may be carry-over from other donors' samples. The input for sequencing was peripheral blood mononuclear cells, taken before stem cell transplant. The chain uses TRBV30 and TRBJ1-1; too little of a D gene remains to name it. The DNA is TGTGCCTGGAGGTTGATGAACACTGAAGCTTTCTTT. It encodes CAWRLMNTEAFF.